The rows below give T cell receptor beta chains drawn from one sample of a study of beta chain features in type 1 diabetes. Only in-frame clones appear in the TCRdb table, and some are missing; sequencing was by immunoSEQ multiplex PCR. The sample comprises more than 250,000 clones, around 21% of which are singletons, and approximately 0.029% rests with the top ten. Sequenced sample: naive CD4+ T cells from blood. The receptors come from a woman in her thirties or forties with type 1 diabetes. Both conserved end residues are part of each CDR3. Fields, in order: V gene, D gene, clone size, J gene, CDR3 protein, CDR3 DNA. The D gene is left open where the match is weak. Clone size appears in some rows only: once, few, many, or a class for an expanded clone.

TRBV7-9,-,-,TRBJ1-5,CASSPAGSENQPQHF,TGTGCCAGCAGCCCAGCGGGGAGTGAAAATCAGCCCCAGCATTTT
TRBV9,TRBD1,few,TRBJ2-7,CASSVEGQGGYEQYF,TGTGCCAGCAGCGTAGAGGGACAGGGAGGTTACGAGCAGTACTTC
TRBV9,TRBD2,few,TRBJ2-1,CASSAILAGGINEQFF,TGTGCCAGCAGCGCCATACTAGCGGGAGGTATTAATGAGCAGTTCTTC
TRBV30,TRBD1,few,TRBJ1-1,CAWSRGTDEAFF,TGTGCCTGGAGCCGAGGGACAGACGAAGCTTTCTTT
TRBV28,TRBD1,-,TRBJ2-7,CASSFPQGVSPEQYF,TGTGCCAGCAGTTTCCCTCAGGGGGTTTCTCCCGAGCAGTACTTC
TRBV7-2,TRBD2,few,TRBJ2-2,CASSPARGSDTGELFF,TGTGCCAGCAGCCCCGCCCGCGGGAGTGACACCGGGGAGCTGTTTTTT
TRBV15,-,once,TRBJ1-1,CATSRPRTRDAEAFF,TGTGCCACCAGCAGACCCAGGACGCGGGACGCTGAAGCTTTCTTT
TRBV6-6,-,-,TRBJ2-7,CASSYEGVGSYEQYF,TGTGCCAGCAGTTACGAGGGGGTGGGATCCTACGAGCAGTACTTC
TRBV5-1,-,-,TRBJ2-3,CASSFGQTSVGTDTQYF,TGCGCCAGCAGCTTCGGACAGACATCTGTCGGCACAGATACGCAGTATTTT
TRBV2,-,few,TRBJ2-2,CASTRAANTGELFF,TGTGCCAGCACTCGCGCCGCGAACACCGGGGAGCTGTTTTTT
TRBV5-4,-,few,TRBJ2-6,CASSLGGPTGANVLTF,TGTGCCAGCAGCTTGGGAGGGCCAACTGGGGCCAACGTCCTGACTTTC
TRBV4-3,-,few,TRBJ2-1,CASSQDPAGTYNEQFF,TGCGCCAGCAGCCAAGATCCCGCGGGAACCTACAATGAGCAGTTCTTC
TRBV2,TRBD1,-,TRBJ1-2,CASSSTGTGVYGYTF,TGTGCCAGCAGTTCCACCGGGACAGGGGTATATGGCTACACCTTC
TRBV30,-,few,TRBJ2-5,CAWSVSSETQYF,TGTGCCTGGAGTGTAAGCTCGGAGACCCAGTACTTC
TRBV7-2,TRBD1,-,TRBJ2-7,CASSFPGQGSSEQYF,TGTGCCAGCAGCTTTCCGGGACAGGGCTCTAGCGAGCAGTACTTC
TRBV6-5,TRBD2,few,TRBJ2-1,CASRASGYNEQFF,TGTGCCAGCAGGGCTAGCGGTTACAATGAGCAGTTCTTC
TRBV4-1,TRBD1,-,TRBJ1-2,CASSRGQGDGYTF,TGCGCCAGCAGCCGGGGACAGGGGGATGGCTACACCTTC
TRBV28,TRBD2,-,TRBJ2-1,CASRESGSGNEQFF,TGTGCCAGCAGGGAAAGCGGGAGTGGCAATGAGCAGTTCTTC
TRBV9,-,few,TRBJ2-2,CASSVAGSNTGELFF,TGTGCCAGCAGCGTAGCCGGTTCGAACACCGGGGAGCTGTTTTTT
TRBV7-6,-,-,TRBJ1-5,CASSLGQGGDQPQHF,TGTGCCAGCAGCTTAGGGCAGGGAGGGGATCAGCCCCAGCATTTT
TRBV6-6,-,few,TRBJ2-2,CASLTGNTGELFF,TGTGCCAGCCTGACAGGGAACACCGGGGAGCTGTTTTTT
TRBV27,TRBD2,-,TRBJ2-7,CASSFGTSGTYEQYF,TGTGCCAGCAGTTTCGGGACTAGCGGTACCTACGAGCAGTACTTC
TRBV9,-,-,TRBJ2-7,CASSVIALGEQYF,TGTGCCAGCAGCGTGATAGCCCTCGGCGAGCAGTACTTC
TRBV13,-,few,TRBJ2-5,CASSPSRGSGYQETQYF,TGTGCCAGCAGCCCGTCCCGGGGTAGCGGATATCAAGAGACCCAGTACTTC
TRBV30,TRBD1,few,TRBJ2-1,CAWSVGTGPYNEQFF,TGTGCCTGGAGTGTGGGGACAGGCCCTTACAATGAGCAGTTCTTC
TRBV7-2,-,-,TRBJ2-2,CASSLFSGELFF,TGTGCCAGCAGCTTGTTCTCCGGGGAGCTGTTTTTT
TRBV2,-,-,TRBJ1-5,CASKGETRGNQPQHF,TGTGCCAGCAAGGGGGAGACACGCGGCAATCAGCCCCAGCATTTT
TRBV29-1,-,few,TRBJ2-1,CSVVSSGFVEQFF,TGCAGCGTTGTAAGTTCGGGTTTTGTAGAGCAGTTCTTC
TRBV6-5,TRBD1,-,TRBJ1-4,CASSLDRGRPNEKLFF,TGTGCCAGCAGTTTGGACAGGGGGCGTCCTAATGAAAAACTGTTTTTT
TRBV6-5,TRBD1,-,TRBJ2-6,CASSSPGQGNPVLTF,TGTGCCAGCAGTTCCCCGGGACAGGGAAATCCCGTCCTGACTTTC
TRBV4-3,-,few,TRBJ2-1,CASSQGGGAPYNEQFF,TGCGCCAGCAGCCAAGGAGGGGGAGCGCCCTACAATGAGCAGTTCTTC
TRBV7-9,TRBD1,few,TRBJ2-3,CASSPWDSASTDTQYF,TGTGCCAGCAGCCCCTGGGACAGTGCTAGCACAGATACGCAGTATTTT
TRBV5-1,TRBD1,-,TRBJ1-2,CASSDGTDYGYTF,TGCGCCAGCAGCGATGGGACAGACTATGGCTACACCTTC
TRBV20-1,-,few,TRBJ2-7,CSILPGPLF,TGCAGTATCCTTCCGGGTCCCCTCTTC
TRBV4-2,-,few,TRBJ1-1,CASSQPRGDTEAFF,TGTGCCAGCAGCCAACCCAGGGGTGACACTGAAGCTTTCTTT
TRBV5-1,TRBD1,-,TRBJ1-5,CASSFGQGGQPQHF,TGCGCCAGCAGCTTTGGGCAGGGGGGTCAGCCCCAGCATTTT
TRBV6-6,TRBD2,-,TRBJ2-7,CASSYSPSGYEQYF,TGTGCCAGCAGTTACTCACCTAGCGGGTACGAGCAGTACTTC
TRBV5-8,-,-,TRBJ2-4,CASSLQSNIQYF,TGTGCCAGCAGCTTACAGTCAAACATTCAGTACTTC
TRBV6-5,TRBD2,few,TRBJ2-5,CASSYSLAGGETQYF,TGTGCCAGCAGTTACTCACTAGCGGGAGGCGAGACCCAGTACTTC
TRBV30,-,few,TRBJ2-6,CAWSPGLSGANVLTF,TGTGCCTGGAGCCCCGGGTTGTCTGGGGCCAACGTCCTGACTTTC
TRBV7-2,-,-,TRBJ1-3,CASSSRLGTGNTIYF,TGTGCCAGCAGCTCCCGTCTCGGGACTGGAAACACCATATATTTT
TRBV6-4,-,-,TRBJ1-1,CASSDVGGEAFF,TGTGCCAGCAGTGACGTGGGGGGTGAAGCTTTCTTT
TRBV2,TRBD1,-,TRBJ2-5,CASSEDRGQTQYF,TGTGCCAGCAGTGAAGACAGGGGTCAGACCCAGTACTTC
TRBV4-3,TRBD2,-,TRBJ2-1,CASSNRLAGGDHEQFF,TGCGCCAGCAGCAACCGACTAGCGGGGGGGGATCATGAGCAGTTCTTC
TRBV29-1,TRBD1,few,TRBJ2-1,CSVSLRQGASNEQFF,TGCAGCGTTTCCCTCCGACAGGGGGCATCCAATGAGCAGTTCTTC